This T cell receptor (beta chain) was retrieved from a study of OX40 agonist ivuxolimab in advanced cancers. Across the whole study: Patients received ivuxolimab, an intravenous treatment, every 2 weeks at 0.01 to 10 mg/kg. One patient with hepatocellular carcinoma and two with cutaneous melanoma, three in all, had partial responses. Study findings and constraints: Clones of CD4+ and CD8+ blood T cells grew by week 6 at doses of 0.1 to 3.0 mg/kg.

Regarding this clone: Its matching antigen is unknown.

Profiling relied on immunoSEQ multiplex PCR, and the TCRdb table lists in-frame clones only, not all of them. The data show tens of thousands of clones, roughly 80% seen once. Peripheral blood came from all dose cohorts at three timepoints. Looked up from germline, CDR1 is MNHEY and CDR2 is SMNVEV (reference sequence). The CDR3 has 14 residues. The junction had 7 bases not matched to a gene; V was cut back by 5 bases and J by 5 bases. Sequences were derived from CD4+ or CD8+ T cells sorted from blood, sampled in a trial of the OX40 agonist ivuxolimab. The source of this sequence is an adult with an advanced solid tumor such as melanoma, head and neck, liver or kidney cancer. The rearrangement uses TRBV27 and TRBJ2-7; 9 bases line up with TRBD2. CDR3 nucleotides: TGTGCCAGCAGTCCTCTAGCGGGAAGGCACGAGCAGTACTTC. The encoded protein is CASSPLAGRHEQYF.